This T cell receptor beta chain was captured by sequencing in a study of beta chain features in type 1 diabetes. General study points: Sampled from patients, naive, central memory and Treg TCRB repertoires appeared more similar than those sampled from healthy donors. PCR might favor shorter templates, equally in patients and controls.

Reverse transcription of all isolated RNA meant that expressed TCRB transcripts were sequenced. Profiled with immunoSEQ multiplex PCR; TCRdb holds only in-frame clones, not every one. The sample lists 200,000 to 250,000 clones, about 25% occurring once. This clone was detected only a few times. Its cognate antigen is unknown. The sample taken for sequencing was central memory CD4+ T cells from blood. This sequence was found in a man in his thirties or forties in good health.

The CDR3 nucleotides are TGTGCCAGCAGTGAGAGGGCCTACGAGCAGTACTTC. Translating gives CASSERAYEQYF. V gene TRBV2 combines with J gene TRBJ2-7; D may be TRBD2 (5 bases). Trimming cost V 3 bases and J 2 bases, with 5 bases left between them. The CDR3 totals 12 residues. Germline V gives CDR1 SNHLY, CDR2 FYNNEI.